This is a list of T cell receptor beta chains from one sample in a study of blood T cells in healthy people across ages. TCRdb reprocessed the 5' RACE reads via MiXCR and lists one record per CDR3 protein. The repertoire has around 970,000 distinct CDR3 sequences, roughly 50% of them found once; the top ten carry about 20%. The specimen was blood. These receptors all come from a woman aged 55 to 70 in good health. Each CDR3 is given with its conserved first and last residue. D genes are given only for firm matches. The size field is filled for only some rows; it gives once, few, many or a size class.

size,V,J,D,DNA,CDR3
NA,TRBV5-5,TRBJ2-5,NA,TGTGCCAGCAATCCCGCCCAGGGCCGAGAGACCCAGTACTTC,CASNPAQGRETQYF
NA,TRBV6-1,TRBJ1-5,NA,TGTGCCACTTCCCTTCGGGGCGGCAATCAGCCCCAGCATTTT,CATSLRGGNQPQHF
NA,TRBV20-1,TRBJ2-1,NA,TGCAGTGCTACGGTTGGAACTTCCTACTACAATGAGCAGTTCTTC,CSATVGTSYYNEQFF
NA,TRBV3-1,TRBJ2-3,TRBD1,TGTGCCAGCAGCCAAGACGTGCGACAGGGGGACAGACACACAGATACGCAGTATTTT,CASSQDVRQGDRHTDTQYF
few,TRBV7-8,TRBJ2-6,NA,TGTGCCAGCAGCTTAGGGTGGGATCCGTACTCTGGGGCCAACGTCCTGACTTTC,CASSLGWDPYSGANVLTF
few,TRBV5-1,TRBJ2-7,NA,TGCGCCAGCAGTACCGGGACCCCCGCTGGCGAGCAGTACTTC,CASSTGTPAGEQYF
few,TRBV6-5,TRBJ2-7,NA,TGTGCCAGCAGCCGGGACGCTTCCTACGAGCAGTACTTC,CASSRDASYEQYF
NA,TRBV6-2/TRBV6-3,TRBJ2-1,TRBD1,TGTGCCAGCAGTTACCAGGGACAGGGGTGGAGGAATGAGCAGTTCTTC,CASSYQGQGWRNEQFF
NA,TRBV3-1,TRBJ2-4,TRBD2,TGTGCCAGCAGCCAAGCCGGACTAGCGGTGACCAAAAACATTCAGTACTTC,CASSQAGLAVTKNIQYF
NA,TRBV20-1,TRBJ2-1,NA,TGCAGTGCAAATAGTGGTTACAATGAGCAGTTCTTC,CSANSGYNEQFF
few,TRBV7-2,TRBJ2-4,NA,TGTGCCAGCAGCCGCCCCCCGGGACAAGGCAAAAACATTCAGTACTTC,CASSRPPGQGKNIQYF
NA,TRBV14,TRBJ2-5,TRBD1,TGTGCCAGCAGCCCAATCTTAGGGACAGGGAGCCAAGAGACCCAGTACTTC,CASSPILGTGSQETQYF
few,TRBV18,TRBJ2-6,TRBD1,TGTGCCAGCTCACCTGTCACAGGGGGCTCGGGGGCCAACGTCCTGACTTTC,CASSPVTGGSGANVLTF
NA,TRBV25-1,TRBJ2-5,TRBD1,TGTGCCAGCAGTTACACAGGGGCGAAGACCCAGTACTTC,CASSYTGAKTQYF
NA,TRBV20-1,TRBJ2-2,TRBD1,TGCAGTGCCTGGACAGGGAATTTTGACGGGGAGCTGTTTTTT,CSAWTGNFDGELFF
NA,TRBV20-1,TRBJ1-4,NA,TGCAGTGCTAGAGTATCTGCGGGAACAGAAAAACTGTTTTTT,CSARVSAGTEKLFF
NA,TRBV11-2,TRBJ2-1,NA,TGTGCCAGCAGCTATACAAATGAGCAGTTCTTC,CASSYTNEQFF
many,TRBV4-2,TRBJ2-7,TRBD1,TGTGCCAGCAGCCAAGGTCAGGGGGCCTCCTACGAGCAGTACTTC,CASSQGQGASYEQYF
few,TRBV20-1,TRBJ2-1,NA,TGCAGTGCTAGAGGGAGTAGGGTCTACAATGAGCAGTTCTTC,CSARGSRVYNEQFF
NA,TRBV29-1,TRBJ2-7,TRBD1,TGCAGCGGCCTGGGACAGTCCCACGAGCAGTACTTC,CSGLGQSHEQYF
NA,TRBV2,TRBJ2-5,NA,TGTGCCAGCAGTGTTAGACAGAACCAAGAGACCCAGTACTTC,CASSVRQNQETQYF
NA,TRBV6-5,TRBJ2-1,TRBD2,TGTGCCAGCAGTTACTCGATTATGAGGATTAGCGGGAGACATGAGCAGTTCTTC,CASSYSIMRISGRHEQFF
NA,TRBV25-1,TRBJ1-2,NA,TGTGCCAGCAGTGTGCCCGGTGTAGGGGCTAGCTATGGCTACACCTTC,CASSVPGVGASYGYTF
NA,TRBV5-1,TRBJ2-1,TRBD2,TGCGCCAGCAGCTCCGCTAGCGGGAGGTCCTACAATGAGCAGTTCTTC,CASSSASGRSYNEQFF
few,TRBV20-1,TRBJ2-1,NA,TGCAGTGCTAGAGATCGAGCGGCTTACAATGAGCAGTTCTTC,CSARDRAAYNEQFF
once,TRBV7-9,TRBJ2-1,NA,TGTGCCAGCAGCGTGGAAAAGGGTAAGCCGCACAATGAGCAGTTCTTC,CASSVEKGKPHNEQFF
NA,TRBV12-3/TRBV12-4,TRBJ2-7,NA,TGTGCCAGCAGACGCTGGGACGACCCCTTCTACGAGCAGTACTTC,CASRRWDDPFYEQYF
few,TRBV29-1,TRBJ2-3,TRBD2,TGCAGCTCACCGGGACTAGCGTCTAATACGCAGTATTTT,CSSPGLASNTQYF
NA,TRBV7-2,TRBJ2-7,NA,TGTGCCAGCAGCACGCAGCCGTCAGCTGAAACCTACGAGCAGTACTTC,CASSTQPSAETYEQYF
few,TRBV18,TRBJ2-3,NA,TGTGCCAGCTCACCACTCTCACGTTCTAGCACAGATACGCAGTATTTT,CASSPLSRSSTDTQYF
once,TRBV11-3,TRBJ2-3,NA,TGTGCCAGCAGCTTAGATGCGGTCACAGATACGCAGTATTTT,CASSLDAVTDTQYF
few,TRBV29-1,TRBJ2-1,NA,TGCAGCGTTGAAGGGGACGTCTTTTATGAGCAGTTCTTC,CSVEGDVFYEQFF
few,TRBV20-1,TRBJ2-5,NA,TGTAGTGCTAATCTGCAGACCCAGTACTTC,CSANLQTQYF
NA,TRBV28,TRBJ2-7,NA,TGTGCCAGCAATATGGAATACCACGAGCAGTACTTC,CASNMEYHEQYF
NA,TRBV3-1,TRBJ2-5,NA,TGTGCCAGCAGCACCCGGGTGGGGACCCAGTACTTC,CASSTRVGTQYF
NA,TRBV20-1,TRBJ2-1,TRBD1,TGCAGTGCTAGTAGGGGACAGACCTACAATGAGCAGTTCTTC,CSASRGQTYNEQFF
NA,TRBV6-6,TRBJ1-5,TRBD1,TGTGCCAGCAGCCTGGACAGGGGGCTTCGGGGTCAGCCCCAGCATTTT,CASSLDRGLRGQPQHF